This T cell receptor beta chain stems from a study of beta chain features in type 1 diabetes. Notes on the study in general: Patients showed naive, central memory and Treg TCRB repertoires that appeared more similar than those of healthy donors. Significant though moderate, a shortening of TCRB CDR3s appeared in all four CD4+ subsets of Type 1 diabetes patients.

Sequencing targeted expressed TCRB transcripts, as all isolated RNA had been reverse transcribed. The protocol was immunoSEQ multiplex PCR, while the TCRdb copy is restricted to in-frame clones and leaves out a portion. The table includes about 360,000 clones, over 10% detected once. Comment on this clone: Its matching antigen is unknown.

Each of the CD4+ naive, central memory, regulatory and stem cell-like memory populations was sorted via CD45RO/CCR7/CD25/CD127/CD95/CD27. The sample consisted of naive CD4+ T cells from blood. The clonotype was recovered from a man in his late teens or twenties in good health.

CDR3: CASSLTSGRAVTGELFF. The CDR3, as DNA: TGTGCCAGCAGCTTAACTAGCGGGAGGGCCGTAACCGGGGAGCTGTTTTTT. The V gene is TRBV7-3, the J gene TRBJ2-2, with 11 bases matching TRBD2. Germline-derived CDR1 and CDR2 are SGHTA and FQGTGA. The CDR3 totals 17 residues. V shed 0 bases, J shed 5 bases, and the junction held 5 bases outside the gene matches.